This T cell receptor (beta chain) comes out of a study of shared clonotypes between healthy human individuals. Study conclusions and caveats: The study drew on few donors, limiting represented genetic and exposure-history diversity.

This clone was observed a handful of times. What it binds is not known. It was at deep level that the assay was run. Each subset's genomic DNA was shared equally among a number of immunoSEQ plates. Sequenced by immunoSEQ multiplex PCR; TCRdb stores in-frame clones only, minus some. The repertoire has fewer than 550,000 clones, roughly 79% of them found once; the top ten carry around 12%. Germline V gives CDR1 LNHDA, CDR2 SQIVND (reference sequence). The CDR3 is 13 amino acids. Unmatched junction bases numbered 3, after V lost 6 bases and J lost 5 bases. Healthy HIV-negative adults without recent acute infections or vaccinations served as donors.

Sequenced sample: PBMCs. This chain links TRBV19 with TRBJ2-1, with 8 bases identical to TRBD1. The clonotype originates from a middle-aged woman in good health. Some clones in this sample may be carry-over from other donors' samples. The CDR3 nucleotides are TGTGCCAGTAGCCCGACAGGGGACAATGAGCAGTTCTTC. The encoded protein is CASSPTGDNEQFF.